Listed below are T cell receptor beta chains from one sample, sequenced in a study of shared T cell receptors in the human thymus. Clones were sequenced by immunoSEQ multiplex PCR, and TCRdb holds only the in-frame ones, with some missing. The data show a few hundred thousand clones, roughly 94% seen once. The sequenced sample was thymocytes. The origin of the receptors is a human donor. Each CDR3 is given with its conserved first and last residue. D genes are given only for firm matches. Only part of the rows carry a size: once, few, many, or a class if the clone is expanded.

V gene	clone size	D gene	J gene	CDR3 DNA	CDR3 protein
TRBV19	.	.	TRBJ1-2	TGTGCCAGTAGTGCGCAGTGTGTATCCGTCCCTATCGACTATGGCTACACCTTC	CASSAQCVSVPIDYGYTF
TRBV7-2	.	.	TRBJ2-1	TGTGCCAGCAGCTTATCATCTCCCGGGACTCGATACAATGAGCAGTTCTTC	CASSLSSPGTRYNEQFF
TRBV11-2	.	.	TRBJ1-1	TGTGCCAGCAGCCTCCGGGAAGGGATAGCTTTCTTT	CASSLREGIAFF
TRBV5-6	.	.	TRBJ1-1	TGTGCCAGCTCCAGGAAGAACACTGAAGCTTTCTTT	CASSRKNTEAFF
TRBV15	.	.	TRBJ1-1	TGTGCCACCATTTACAATTTGGGGTCAGAGAACACTGAAGCTTTCTTT	CATIYNLGSENTEAFF
TRBV28	.	.	TRBJ2-7	TGTGCCAGCAGTGCGGGGACAGTTGGGGTAGGGTACTTC	CASSAGTVGVGYF
TRBV28	.	.	TRBJ2-7	TGTGCCAGCAGTCCACGGACGGAAGCCTACGAGCAGTACTTC	CASSPRTEAYEQYF
TRBV5-6	.	TRBD2	TRBJ2-7	TGTGCCAGCAGCTTGGGGGAGGGACTAGGTGCTACCTACGAGCAGTACTTC	CASSLGEGLGATYEQYF
TRBV9	.	TRBD2	TRBJ2-5	TGTGCCAGCAGCGTAGGACTAGCGGGAGCGGGGGAGACCCAGTACTTC	CASSVGLAGAGETQYF
TRBV6-1	.	TRBD2	TRBJ2-1	TGTGCCAGCAGTGACCGACTAGCGGAAAGCTCCTACAATGAGCAGTTCTTC	CASSDRLAESSYNEQFF
TRBV5-6	.	.	TRBJ1-3	TGTGCCAGCAGCTTGGGTGGACGGTTTATCTCTGGAAACACCATATATTTT	CASSLGGRFISGNTIYF
TRBV14	.	TRBD2	TRBJ2-3	TGTGCCAGCAGCCAAGATTCCCTAGCGGGAGATGTAGATACGCAGTATTTT	CASSQDSLAGDVDTQYF
TRBV29-1	.	TRBD2	TRBJ2-1	TGCAGCGTTGGTAGGACTAGCCTCCGGTTCGGGAAGCAGTTCTTC	CSVGRTSLRFGKQFF
TRBV6-5	.	TRBD1	TRBJ2-7	TGTGCCACAGGGGAAGGGGGCTACTACGAGCAGTACTTC	CATGEGGYYEQYF
TRBV10-3	.	.	TRBJ1-2	TGTGCCATCAGTGAGTCGGCAGTTAACTATGGCTACACCTTC	CAISESAVNYGYTF
TRBV9	.	TRBD2	TRBJ2-1	TGTGCCAGCAGCGTAGGGAGCGGGAACTACAATGAGCAGTTCTTC	CASSVGSGNYNEQFF
TRBV30	.	TRBD1	TRBJ1-3	TGTGCCTGGATAGGACAGGCGCATGTGTGGACTCATCTAAGCTCTGGAAACACCATATATTTT	CAWIGQAHVWTHLSSGNTIYF
TRBV9	.	.	TRBJ2-1	TGTGCCAGCAGCGCCTCACCCCCCGGGAACAATGAGCAGTTCTTC	CASSASPPGNNEQFF
TRBV30	.	.	TRBJ1-5	TGTGCCTGGAGCGGTCTCTCACAGGGACCTAGCAATCAGCCCCAGCATTTT	CAWSGLSQGPSNQPQHF
TRBV30	.	TRBD2	TRBJ2-1	TGTGCCTGGAGTTGGCGGGAGGGCAGGAATGAGCAGTTCTTC	CAWSWREGRNEQFF
TRBV5-8	.	.	TRBJ2-7	TGTGCCAGCAGCGCCGGGATGGGATACCCTACATACGAGCAGTACTTC	CASSAGMGYPTYEQYF
TRBV28	.	TRBD1	TRBJ1-5	TGTGCCAGCAGTTTATTGGGTGGATTCCGGGACAGGGAGGGCAATCAGCCCCAGCATTTT	CASSLLGGFRDREGNQPQHF
TRBV4-1	.	TRBD1	TRBJ1-2	TGCGCCAGCAGCCAAGATGGGACAGGGGGTAACTATGGCTACACCTTC	CASSQDGTGGNYGYTF
TRBV7-2	.	TRBD1	TRBJ1-1	TGTGCCAGCAGCTTAGCGTATTGGGACAGCTACCACCACACTGAAGCTTTCTTT	CASSLAYWDSYHHTEAFF
TRBV7-9	.	.	TRBJ2-4	TGTGCCAGCAGCCTATCTCCGACAGTAGCCAAAAACATTCAGTACTTC	CASSLSPTVAKNIQYF
TRBV27	.	.	TRBJ2-2	TGTGCCAGCACCGTTTATGAGCCAAGTGAGGGCCGGACCGGGGAGCTGTTTTTT	CASTVYEPSEGRTGELFF
TRBV29-1	once	.	TRBJ1-2	TGCAGCGTTGACCCGGACAGCCTTCGAGACTATGGCTACACCTTC	CSVDPDSLRDYGYTF
TRBV5-4	.	.	TRBJ1-2	TGTGCCAGCAGCTTGGGAGGGGAGCGCTATGGCTACACCTTC	CASSLGGERYGYTF
TRBV18	.	TRBD1	TRBJ1-5	TGTGCCAGCTCAGCAACAGGGGCCCCGTTGAATCAGCCCCAGCATTTT	CASSATGAPLNQPQHF
TRBV7-2	.	TRBD1	TRBJ2-3	TGTGCCAGCAGCTGGGACAGGGAGTTCCGGGCAGATACGCAGTATTTT	CASSWDREFRADTQYF
TRBV6-1	once	TRBD1	TRBJ2-5	TGTGCCAGCAGTGAGGGGACAGGGGAGACCCAGTACTTC	CASSEGTGETQYF
TRBV27	.	TRBD2	TRBJ2-7	TGTGCCAGCAGTCCTCCGTCAGCGGGGCGGGCACCCTACGAGCAGTACTTC	CASSPPSAGRAPYEQYF
TRBV5-5	.	.	TRBJ2-7	TGTGCCAGCAGCTTGGAGAGGGGCTACGAGCAGTACTTC	CASSLERGYEQYF
TRBV28	.	TRBD1	TRBJ2-7	TGTGCCAGCAGTTACACAGGGGTCATCGAGCAGTACTTC	CASSYTGVIEQYF
TRBV10-3	.	.	TRBJ2-7	TGTGCCATCACCGGGACGTCCTCCTACGAGCAGTACTTC	CAITGTSSYEQYF
TRBV28	.	.	TRBJ1-2	TGTGCCAGCAGCTCCCCACCGGGGTGCGGCTACACCTTC	CASSSPPGCGYTF
TRBV5-4	.	TRBD2	TRBJ2-7	TGTGCCAGCAGCATCCGGGGAGGGCCGAGGAGCTACGAGCAGTACTTC	CASSIRGGPRSYEQYF
TRBV5-1	.	TRBD2	TRBJ2-2	TGCGCCAGCAGCTTGGTACCACGGCGGGAGATCACCGGGGAGCTGTTTTTT	CASSLVPRREITGELFF
TRBV7-2	.	.	TRBJ2-2	TGTGCCAGCAGCCCCCTTCCATACAGGGAGACCTCCGGGGAGCTGTTTTTT	CASSPLPYRETSGELFF
TRBV6-5	.	TRBD1	TRBJ2-7	TGTGCCAGCAGTTACACAGACAGGGGGAGTGGGTACGAGCAGTACTTC	CASSYTDRGSGYEQYF